Sequencing of this T cell receptor (beta chain) was carried out in a study of T cell repertoires in cytomegalovirus infection. For the study at large: Public TCR beta signatures marked donors with CMV infection and the matching HLA. Study-level points and caveats: HLA-C-restricted, CMV-specific TCR beta clonotypes were dominant ex vivo.

Of note for this clonotype: Its cognate antigen is unknown.

Germline CDR1 and CDR2: MNHNS and SASEGT. V dropped 7 bases and J dropped 1 base, with 20 bases sitting between them. The CDR3 sequence is 16 residues long. MiXCR was run by TCRdb on the reads, yielding one entry per CDR3 protein. Of hundreds of thousands of distinct CDR3 sequences listed, 15% to 20% are singletons. This sequence originates from a human donor in good health (CMV status not recorded). Some clones in this sample may be carry-over from other donors' samples. Material: PBMCs. This rearrangement joins TRBV6-1 to TRBJ2-7; a weak D match, TRBD1 (6 bases). The CDR3 region is CASNTGTLLNSYEQYF. In DNA, the CDR3 is TGTGCCAGCAATACAGGGACCCTGCTGAATTCCTACGAGCAGTACTTC.